Sequencing of this TCR beta chain was carried out in a study of siplizumab effects on memory and regulatory T cells. Study-wide findings and caveats: The naive T cell population seemed more diverse than memory cells and seemed a major contributor to the alloresponse. Tracing alloreactive clones into unstimulated subsets worked for only a minor fraction of them.

A remark on this clone: Antigen specificity is unknown.

Here immunoSEQ multiplex PCR was the method, and the copy in TCRdb shows in-frame clones only, minus some. The sample has around 120,000 clones, about 94% seen once. The germline V gene has CDR1 MGHRA and CDR2 YSYEKL. Trimming at V came to 1 base and at J to 1 base, leaving 10 bases not matched to a gene. This CDR3 has 17 residues. The receptor's source is a human donor in good health. The chain is built from TRBV4-1 and TRBJ2-7, with 7 positions matching TRBD1. The specimen sequenced was non-Treg CD4+ T cells sorted from blood. The CDR3 is CASSQGGFGTESYEQYF. Written as DNA, the CDR3 is TGCGCCAGCAGCCAAGGTGGTTTCGGGACAGAATCCTACGAGCAGTACTTC.